This TCR beta chain was observed in a study of early T cells in non-severe SARS-CoV-2 infection. Overall study context: Chains were not paired, and sequencing was done on bulk RNA from unsorted whole blood. Study-wide results and limits: Sequences matched to VDJdb favored anti-spike CD8 responses, while private and CD4 specificities were missed.

Molecules of cDNA were individually given unique molecular identifiers that were attached to them. TCRdb reprocessed the 5' RACE reads via MiXCR and lists one record per CDR3 protein. The data contain some 16,000 distinct CDR3 sequences, approximately 4.8% of them singletons. V shed 5 bases and J 5 bases; nucleotides not matched to a gene: 21. The germline V gene encodes CDR1 LNHNV and CDR2 YYDKDF (reference sequence). The CDR3 consists of 19 residues. The sample holds a few counts of this clonotype. Its antigen remains unidentified. The specimen sequenced was whole blood. This clonotype was sampled from an adult who was a healthcare worker with PCR-confirmed SARS-CoV-2 infection or an uninfected control (not recorded which). The V and J genes are TRBV15 and TRBJ2-1, with 7 bases aligning to TRBD2. The CDR3 sequence is CATSRGYRMGGRADNEQFF. The CDR3 coding sequence is TGTGCCACCAGCCGGGGTTATCGTATGGGCGGGAGAGCCGACAATGAGCAGTTCTTC.